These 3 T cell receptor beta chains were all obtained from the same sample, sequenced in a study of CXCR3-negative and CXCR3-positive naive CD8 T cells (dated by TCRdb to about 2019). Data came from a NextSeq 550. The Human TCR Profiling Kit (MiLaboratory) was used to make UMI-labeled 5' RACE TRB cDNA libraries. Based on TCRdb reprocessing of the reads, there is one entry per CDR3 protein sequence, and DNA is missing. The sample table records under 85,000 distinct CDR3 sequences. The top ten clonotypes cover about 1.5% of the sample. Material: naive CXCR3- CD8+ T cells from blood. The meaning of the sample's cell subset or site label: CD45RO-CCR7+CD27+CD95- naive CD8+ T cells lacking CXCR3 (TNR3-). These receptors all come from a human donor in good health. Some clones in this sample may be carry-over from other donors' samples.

The CDR3 loop reads CAWSVSHTDTQYF. The V gene is TRBV30, the J gene TRBJ2-3. Germline V gives CDR1 GTSNPN, CDR2 SVGIG (reference sequence). This CDR3 has 13 amino acids.

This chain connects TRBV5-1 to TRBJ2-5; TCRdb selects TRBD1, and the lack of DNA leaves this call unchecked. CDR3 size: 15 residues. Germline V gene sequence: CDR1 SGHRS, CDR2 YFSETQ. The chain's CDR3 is CASSSEGGRGETQYF. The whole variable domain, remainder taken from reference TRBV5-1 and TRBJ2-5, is KAGVTQTPRYLIKTRGQQVTLSCSPISGHRSVSWYQQTPGQGLQFLFEYFSETQRNKGNFPGRFSGRQFSNSRSEMNVSTLELGDSALYLCASSSEGGRGETQYFGPGTRLLVL.

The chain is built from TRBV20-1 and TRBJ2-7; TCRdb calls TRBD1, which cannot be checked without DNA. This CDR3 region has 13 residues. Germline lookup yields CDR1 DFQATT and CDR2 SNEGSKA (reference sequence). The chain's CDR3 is CSADPRGRGEQYF.